This is a list of T cell receptor beta chains from one sample in a study of human T cells and chemical hapten exposure. TCRdb fed the RACE reads into MiXCR, producing one record per CDR3 protein. This sample has more than 300,000 distinct CDR3 sequences, with 5% to 6.5% found just once. Sequences were derived from whole blood, sampled in connection with sensitization to the hapten diphenylcyclopropenone (DPC). These receptors all come from a woman aged 18-29 years with alopecia areata. Some clones in this sample may be carry-over from other donors' samples. Both conserved end residues are part of each CDR3. D genes are given only for firm matches. Only part of the rows carry a size: once, few, many, or a class if the clone is expanded.

d_call j_call clone_size v_call cdr3_aa cdr3_nt
- TRBJ1-1 many TRBV6-1 CASRGGVGTEAFF TGTGCCAGCAGGGGAGGGGTGGGGACTGAAGCTTTCTTT
TRBD1 TRBJ2-5 - TRBV9 CASSPRPGTGAQETQYF TGTGCCAGCAGCCCGAGGCCCGGGACAGGGGCCCAAGAGACCCAGTACTTC
- TRBJ2-7 - TRBV7-2 CASSPVDSRGEQYF TGTGCCAGCAGCCCCGTGGATAGTCGGGGAGAGCAGTACTTC
- TRBJ1-4 few TRBV28 CASSSPRGTSNEKLFF TGTGCCAGCAGTTCCCCCCGGGGGACCAGTAATGAAAAACTGTTTTTT
TRBD1 TRBJ2-7 many TRBV4-2 CASSQPGFGTGDQGEQYF TGTGCCAGCAGCCAGCCCGGCTTCGGGACAGGGGATCAGGGCGAGCAGTACTTC
TRBD2 TRBJ2-3 - TRBV7-8 CASSRTSGGLVSTDTQYF TGTGCCAGCAGTCGGACTAGCGGGGGTCTCGTAAGCACAGATACGCAGTATTTT
TRBD1 TRBJ1-4 few TRBV10-3 CASTQGLGEKLFF TGTGCCAGCACACAGGGGCTCGGTGAAAAACTGTTTTTT
- TRBJ2-3 few TRBV6-2/TRBV6-3 CASRRPSDTQYF TGTGCCAGCAGACGACCGTCGGATACGCAGTATTTT
- TRBJ1-5 - TRBV20-1 CSAKRGILSNQPQHF TGCAGTGCTAAGAGGGGCATTCTTAGCAATCAGCCCCAGCATTTT
- TRBJ2-1 many TRBV7-2 CASSFARDPTYEQFF TGTGCCAGCAGCTTTGCGCGGGACCCTACCTATGAGCAGTTCTTC
TRBD1 TRBJ1-2 many TRBV11-2 CASSLPWVGQGNGYTF TGTGCCAGCAGCCTGCCGTGGGTGGGACAGGGGAATGGCTACACCTTC